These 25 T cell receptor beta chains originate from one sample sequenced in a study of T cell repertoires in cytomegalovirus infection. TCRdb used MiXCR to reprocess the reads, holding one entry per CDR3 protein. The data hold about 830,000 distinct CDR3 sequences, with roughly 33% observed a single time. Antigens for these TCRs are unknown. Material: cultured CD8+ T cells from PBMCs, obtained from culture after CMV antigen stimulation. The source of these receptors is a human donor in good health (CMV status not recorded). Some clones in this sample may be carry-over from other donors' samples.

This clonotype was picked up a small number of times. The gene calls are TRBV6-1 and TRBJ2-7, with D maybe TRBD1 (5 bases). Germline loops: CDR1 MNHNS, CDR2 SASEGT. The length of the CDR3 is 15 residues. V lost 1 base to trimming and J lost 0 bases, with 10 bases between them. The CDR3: CASSEETGSSYEQYF. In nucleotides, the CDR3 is TGTGCCAGCAGTGAAGAAACAGGCAGCTCCTACGAGCAGTACTTC.

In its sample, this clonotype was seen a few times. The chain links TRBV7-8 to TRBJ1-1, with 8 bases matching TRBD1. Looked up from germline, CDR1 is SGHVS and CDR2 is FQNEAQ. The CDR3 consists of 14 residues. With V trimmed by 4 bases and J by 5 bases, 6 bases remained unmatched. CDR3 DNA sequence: TGTGCCAGCAGCTATGGACAGGGTAGGACTGAAGCTTTCTTT. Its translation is CASSYGQGRTEAFF. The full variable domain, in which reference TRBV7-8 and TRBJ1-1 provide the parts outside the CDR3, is GAGVSQSPRYKVAKRGQDVALRCDPISGHVSLFWYQQALGQGPEFLTYFQNEAQLDKSGLPSDRFFAERPEGSVSTLKIQRTQQEDSAVYLCASSYGQGRTEAFFGQGTRLTVV.

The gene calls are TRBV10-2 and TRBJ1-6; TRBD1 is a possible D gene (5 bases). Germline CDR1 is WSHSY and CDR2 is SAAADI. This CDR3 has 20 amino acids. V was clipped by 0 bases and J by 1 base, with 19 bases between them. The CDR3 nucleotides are TGCGCCAGCAGTGAGTCGTTTCCTCCAGGGTACGGGTCCTATAATTCACCCCTCCACTTT. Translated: CASSESFPPGYGSYNSPLHF.

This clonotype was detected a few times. CDR3 bases: TGCGCCAGCAGCCGAGGACTAGCGGGGGGGCGGGACAATGAGCAGTTCTTC. Translating it yields CASSRGLAGGRDNEQFF. The chain uses TRBV4-3 and TRBJ2-1; TRBD2 matches 15 bases. V shed 4 bases and J 5 bases; nucleotides not matched to a gene: 6. The CDR3 loop spans 17 amino acids. CDR1 is LGHNA, CDR2 YSLEER, per germline.

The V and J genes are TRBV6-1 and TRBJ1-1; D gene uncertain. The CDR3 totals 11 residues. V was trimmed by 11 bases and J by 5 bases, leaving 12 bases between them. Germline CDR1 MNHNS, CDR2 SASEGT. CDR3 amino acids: CASTGWTEAFF. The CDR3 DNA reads TGTGCCTCCACGGGTTGGACTGAAGCTTTCTTT.

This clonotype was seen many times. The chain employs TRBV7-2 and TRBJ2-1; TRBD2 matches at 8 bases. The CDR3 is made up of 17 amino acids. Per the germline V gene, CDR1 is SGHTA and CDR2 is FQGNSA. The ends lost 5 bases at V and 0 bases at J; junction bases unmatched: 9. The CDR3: CASSRYSGERSYNEQFF. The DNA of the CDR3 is TGTGCCAGCAGCCGATATAGCGGGGAGCGCTCCTACAATGAGCAGTTCTTC.

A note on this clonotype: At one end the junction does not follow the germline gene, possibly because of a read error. The CDR3 sequence: CANSAPYMLAGDRTDTQYF. The CDR3, as DNA: TGTGCCAACAGTGCCCCTTATATGTTAGCGGGGGACCGCACAGATACGCAGTATTTT. This chain connects TRBV2 to TRBJ2-3; 9 positions agree with TRBD2. This CDR3 is built from 19 residues. Germline-derived CDR1 and CDR2 are SNHLY and FYNNEI. Supplemented by reference TRBV2 and TRBJ2-3, the full variable domain reads EPEVTQTPSHQVTQMGQEVILRCVPISNHLYFYWYRQILGQKVEFLVSFYNNEISEKSEIFDDQFSVERPDGSNFTLKIRSTKLEDSAMYFCANSAPYMLAGDRTDTQYFGPGTRLTVL.

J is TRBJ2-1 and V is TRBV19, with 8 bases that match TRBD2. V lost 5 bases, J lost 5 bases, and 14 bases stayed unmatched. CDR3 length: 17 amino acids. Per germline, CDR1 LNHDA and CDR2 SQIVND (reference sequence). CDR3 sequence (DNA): TGTGCCAGTAGTCCCTTCCAGTTAGCGGGGTACGACAATGAGCAGTTCTTC. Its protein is CASSPFQLAGYDNEQFF. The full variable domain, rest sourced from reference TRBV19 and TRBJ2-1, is DGGITQSPKYLFRKEGQNVTLSCEQNLNHDAMYWYRQDPGQGLRLIYYSQIVNDFQKGDIAEGYSVSREKKESFPLTVTSAQKNPTAFYLCASSPFQLAGYDNEQFFGPGTRLTVL.

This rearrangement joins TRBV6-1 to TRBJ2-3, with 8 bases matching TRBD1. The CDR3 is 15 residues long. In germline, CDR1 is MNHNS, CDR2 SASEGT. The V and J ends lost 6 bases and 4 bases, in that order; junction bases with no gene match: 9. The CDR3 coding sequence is TGTGCCAGCAGCGCCACACAGGGGGAGGCAGATACGCAGTATTTT. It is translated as CASSATQGEADTQYF.

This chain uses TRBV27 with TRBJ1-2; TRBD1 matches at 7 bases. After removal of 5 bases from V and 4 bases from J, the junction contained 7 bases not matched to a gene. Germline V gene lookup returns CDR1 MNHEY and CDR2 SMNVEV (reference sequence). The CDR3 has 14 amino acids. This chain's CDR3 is CASSRGGGFYGYTF. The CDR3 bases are TGTGCCAGCAGTAGAGGGGGCGGGTTCTATGGCTACACCTTC.

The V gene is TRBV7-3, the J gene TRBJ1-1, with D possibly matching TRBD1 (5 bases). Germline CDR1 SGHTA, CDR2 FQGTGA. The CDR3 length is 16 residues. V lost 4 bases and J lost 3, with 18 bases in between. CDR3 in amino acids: CASSSRRRGLDTEAFF. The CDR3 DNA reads TGTGCCAGCAGCTCCCGCAGGAGGGGATTGGACACTGAAGCTTTCTTT.

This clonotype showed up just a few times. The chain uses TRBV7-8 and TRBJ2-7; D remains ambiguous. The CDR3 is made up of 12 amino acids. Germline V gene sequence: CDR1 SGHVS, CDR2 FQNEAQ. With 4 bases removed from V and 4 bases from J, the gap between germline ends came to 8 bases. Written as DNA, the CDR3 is TGTGCCAGCAGCTCTAGGGAATACGAGCAGTACTTC. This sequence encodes CASSSREYEQYF. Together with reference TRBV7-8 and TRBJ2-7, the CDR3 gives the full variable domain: GAGVSQSPRYKVAKRGQDVALRCDPISGHVSLFWYQQALGQGPEFLTYFQNEAQLDKSGLPSDRFFAERPEGSVSTLKIQRTQQEDSAVYLCASSSREYEQYFGPGTRLTVT.

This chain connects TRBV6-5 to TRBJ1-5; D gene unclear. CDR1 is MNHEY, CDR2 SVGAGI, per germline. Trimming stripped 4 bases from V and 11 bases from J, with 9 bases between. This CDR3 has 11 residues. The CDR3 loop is CASSSSGAQHF. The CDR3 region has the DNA TGTGCCAGCAGTTCCTCGGGAGCCCAGCATTTT.

CDR3 region: CSVWTGTDSGANVLTF. CDR3 coding DNA: TGCAGTGTCTGGACAGGGACTGACTCTGGGGCCAACGTCCTGACTTTC. This rearrangement joins TRBV20-1 to TRBJ2-6, with 8 bases that match TRBD1. This CDR3 has 16 amino acids. Germline CDR1 reads DFQATT; CDR2 reads SNEGSKA (reference sequence). V was pared by 7 bases and J by 0 bases, with 8 bases of the junction left unmatched.

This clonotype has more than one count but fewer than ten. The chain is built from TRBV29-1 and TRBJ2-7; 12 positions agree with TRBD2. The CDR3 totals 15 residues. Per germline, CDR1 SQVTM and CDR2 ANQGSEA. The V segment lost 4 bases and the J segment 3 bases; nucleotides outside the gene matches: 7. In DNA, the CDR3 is TGCAGCGTTGCCGGACTAGCGGGGAGTTTCTACGAGCAGTACTTC. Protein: CSVAGLAGSFYEQYF.

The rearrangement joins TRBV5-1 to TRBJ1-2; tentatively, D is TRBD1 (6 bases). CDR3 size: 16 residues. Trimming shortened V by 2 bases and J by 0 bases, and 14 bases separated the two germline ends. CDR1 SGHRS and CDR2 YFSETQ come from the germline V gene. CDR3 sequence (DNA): TGCGCCAGCAGCTTTGAACAGGGAGAGGCTAACTATGGCTACACCTTC. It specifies CASSFEQGEANYGYTF.

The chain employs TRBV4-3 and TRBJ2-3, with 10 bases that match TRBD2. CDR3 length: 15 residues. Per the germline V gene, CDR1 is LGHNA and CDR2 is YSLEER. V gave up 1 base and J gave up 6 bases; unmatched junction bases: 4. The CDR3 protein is CASSQGGLATDTQYF. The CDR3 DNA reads TGCGCCAGCAGCCAAGGGGGACTAGCGACGGATACGCAGTATTTT.

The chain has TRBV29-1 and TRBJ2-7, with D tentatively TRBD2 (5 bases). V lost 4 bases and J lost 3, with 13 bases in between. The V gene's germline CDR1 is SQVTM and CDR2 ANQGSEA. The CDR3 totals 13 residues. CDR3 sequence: CSVGGIDDYEQYF. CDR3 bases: TGCAGCGTTGGAGGGATAGATGACTACGAGCAGTACTTC.

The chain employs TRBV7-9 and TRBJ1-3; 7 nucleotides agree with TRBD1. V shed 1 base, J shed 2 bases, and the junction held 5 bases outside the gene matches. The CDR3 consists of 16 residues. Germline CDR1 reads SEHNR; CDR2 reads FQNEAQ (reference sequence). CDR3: CASSLVDRVAGNTIYF. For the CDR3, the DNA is TGTGCCAGCAGCTTAGTCGACAGGGTGGCTGGAAACACCATATATTTT.

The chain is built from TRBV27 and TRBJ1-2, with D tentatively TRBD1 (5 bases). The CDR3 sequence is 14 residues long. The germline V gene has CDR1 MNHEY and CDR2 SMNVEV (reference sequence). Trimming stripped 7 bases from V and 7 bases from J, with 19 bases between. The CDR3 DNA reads TGTGCCAGCACCACCGGGGCGAGAGGGAGTGGCTACACCTTC. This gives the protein CASTTGARGSGYTF.

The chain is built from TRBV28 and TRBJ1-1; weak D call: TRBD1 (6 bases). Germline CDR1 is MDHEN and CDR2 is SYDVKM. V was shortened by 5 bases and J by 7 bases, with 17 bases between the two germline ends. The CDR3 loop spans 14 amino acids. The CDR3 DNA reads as TGTGCCAGCAGTCTGTGGGGGGCGGCACATGAAGCTTTCTTT. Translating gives CASSLWGAAHEAFF.

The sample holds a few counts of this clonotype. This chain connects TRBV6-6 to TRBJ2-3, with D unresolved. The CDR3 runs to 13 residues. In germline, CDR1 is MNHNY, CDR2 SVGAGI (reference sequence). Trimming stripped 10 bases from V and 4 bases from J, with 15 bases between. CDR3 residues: CATTPGKADTQYF. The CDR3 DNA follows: TGTGCCACTACCCCGGGCAAGGCAGATACGCAGTATTTT.

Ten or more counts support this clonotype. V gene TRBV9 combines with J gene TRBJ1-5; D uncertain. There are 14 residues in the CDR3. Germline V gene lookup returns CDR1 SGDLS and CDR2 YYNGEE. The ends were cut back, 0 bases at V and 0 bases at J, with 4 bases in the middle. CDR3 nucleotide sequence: TGTGCCAGCAGCGTAGGAGATAGCAATCAGCCCCAGCATTTT. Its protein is CASSVGDSNQPQHF.

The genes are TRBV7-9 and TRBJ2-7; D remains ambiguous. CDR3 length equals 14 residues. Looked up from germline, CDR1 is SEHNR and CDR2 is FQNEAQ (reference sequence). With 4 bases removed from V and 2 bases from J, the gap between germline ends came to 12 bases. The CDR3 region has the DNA TGTGCCAGCAGCTCACACTCGAGACCCTACGAGCAGTACTTC. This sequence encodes CASSSHSRPYEQYF.

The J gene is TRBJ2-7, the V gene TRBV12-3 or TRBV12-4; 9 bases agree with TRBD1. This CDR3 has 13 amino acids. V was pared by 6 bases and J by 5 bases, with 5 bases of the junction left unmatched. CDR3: CASSPTGGNEQYF. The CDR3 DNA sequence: TGTGCCAGCAGCCCAACAGGGGGCAACGAGCAGTACTTC.